The rows below give T cell receptor beta chains drawn from one sample of a study of blood T cell repertoires in COVID-19. Method: immunoSEQ multiplex PCR; TCRdb's copy keeps in-frame clones and lacks some. Of around 270,000 clones in the sample, around 86% were seen once. Sequencing was done on a sample of peripheral blood. The receptors derive from a middle-aged man who had recovered from COVID-19. The CDR3 runs from the conserved cysteine through the conserved F or W. A D gene is named only where the DNA matches it firmly. Part of the rows lack a size; the others show once, few, many or a class for expanded clones.

D: TRBD1; J: TRBJ2-3; size: .; V: TRBV7-9; DNA: TGTGCCAGCAGCTTGGCCGGACAGGGCTTAGGTTTT; CDR3: CASSLAGQGLGF
D: TRBD1; J: TRBJ2-2; size: few; V: TRBV15; DNA: TGTGCCATCGAATACCCGGGACAGGGGGCTAACACCGGGGAGCTGTTTTTT; CDR3: CAIEYPGQGANTGELFF
D: TRBD2; J: TRBJ2-7; size: .; V: TRBV19; DNA: TGTGCCAGTAGAAGGGACGGGACTAGCGGGTACGAGCAGTACTTC; CDR3: CASRRDGTSGYEQYF
D: .; J: TRBJ1-6; size: .; V: TRBV23-1; DNA: TGCGCCAGCACTCATGAGGTTGTTTCCAGGGGAGATCTCTTTACCTATAATTCACCCCTCCACTTT; CDR3: CASTHEVVSRGDLFTYNSPLHF
D: TRBD1; J: TRBJ2-1; size: .; V: TRBV5-1; DNA: TGCGCCAGCAGCCCGCAAACAGGGGAGTACTCCTACAATGAGCAGTTCTTC; CDR3: CASSPQTGEYSYNEQFF
D: TRBD1; J: TRBJ2-1; size: .; V: TRBV24-1; DNA: TGTGCCACCAGTGATCCCCGGGACAGATCTCCCTACAATGAGCAGTTCTTC; CDR3: CATSDPRDRSPYNEQFF
D: .; J: TRBJ1-4; size: .; V: TRBV5-6; DNA: TGTGCCAGCAGCCCCCCCCGGGGGGCCCCAACTAATGAAAAACTGTTTTTT; CDR3: CASSPPRGAPTNEKLFF
D: .; J: TRBJ2-3; size: .; V: TRBV6-5; DNA: TGTGCCAGCAGTTACTCCGGGATTAGCGTTGATACGCAGTATTTT; CDR3: CASSYSGISVDTQYF
D: TRBD2; J: TRBJ2-3; size: .; V: TRBV13; DNA: TGTGCCAGCAGCTCGACTAGCGGAGCTTGGTCGGTTACAGATACGCAGTATTTT; CDR3: CASSSTSGAWSVTDTQYF
D: TRBD1; J: TRBJ2-5; size: .; V: TRBV6-5; DNA: TGTGCCAGCAGTTTAGTCCGGACAGGGCGTAGGGAGACCCAGTACTTC; CDR3: CASSLVRTGRRETQYF
D: TRBD1; J: TRBJ2-7; size: few; V: TRBV19; DNA: TGTGCCAGTAGTACCGGGACAGGGCCCTACGAGCAGTACTTC; CDR3: CASSTGTGPYEQYF
D: TRBD1; J: TRBJ2-1; size: .; V: TRBV7-9; DNA: TGTGCCAGCTTGGGGGACAGGGAACCAGGCAATGAGCAGTTCTTC; CDR3: CASLGDREPGNEQFF
D: TRBD2; J: TRBJ2-4; size: .; V: TRBV18; DNA: TGTGCCAGCTCACTTCCGGGACTAGCAAACATTCAGTACTTC; CDR3: CASSLPGLANIQYF
D: .; J: TRBJ2-7; size: .; V: TRBV7-9; DNA: TGTGCCAGCAGCTTACCAGGGTTTGACGAGCAGTACTTC; CDR3: CASSLPGFDEQYF
D: TRBD2; J: TRBJ2-7; size: .; V: TRBV5-6; DNA: TGTGCCAGCAGCTTGATAGCGGGAGGGCCCTCCTACGAGCAGTACTTC; CDR3: CASSLIAGGPSYEQYF
D: .; J: TRBJ2-7; size: .; V: TRBV6-4; DNA: TGTGCCAGCAGTGACCGACAGGTCCCCTACGAGCAGTACTTC; CDR3: CASSDRQVPYEQYF
D: .; J: TRBJ1-2; size: .; V: TRBV6-5; DNA: TGTGCCAGCAGAGAGACAGCTAACTATGGCTACACCTTC; CDR3: CASRETANYGYTF
D: TRBD2; J: TRBJ2-3; size: .; V: TRBV19; DNA: TGTGCCAGTAGTATAGGAGCGGGAGTCACAGATACGCAGTATTTT; CDR3: CASSIGAGVTDTQYF
D: TRBD2; J: TRBJ2-1; size: .; V: TRBV27; DNA: TGTGCCAGCAGTTCCAGGACTAGCGGGAGTTTAATGGTATATTGGTTCTTC; CDR3: CASSSRTSGSLMVYWFF
D: TRBD2; J: TRBJ2-3; size: .; V: TRBV18; DNA: TGTGCCAGCTCGCGGACTAGCGGGGGGCGCACAGATACGCAGTATTTT; CDR3: CASSRTSGGRTDTQYF
D: .; J: TRBJ1-1; size: few; V: TRBV30; DNA: TGTGCCTGGAGTCCCCTCGCTGAAGCTTTCTTT; CDR3: CAWSPLAEAFF
D: TRBD2; J: TRBJ2-7; size: .; V: TRBV6-6; DNA: TGTGCCAGCAGTTTCTCGGGACTAGCAGCCGAGCAGTACTTC; CDR3: CASSFSGLAAEQYF
D: .; J: TRBJ2-3; size: .; V: TRBV9; DNA: TGTGCCAGCAGCGTTGGGGACACCCGGGGCCCGGATACGCAGTATTTT; CDR3: CASSVGDTRGPDTQYF
D: .; J: TRBJ2-3; size: .; V: TRBV6-2/TRBV6-3; DNA: TGTGCCAGCAGTTACTCAGGAGAATGGAGCACAGATACGCAGTATTTT; CDR3: CASSYSGEWSTDTQYF
D: .; J: TRBJ2-2; size: .; V: TRBV5-8; DNA: TGTGCCAGCAGCTGGAGACCCGGGGAGCTGTTTTTT; CDR3: CASSWRPGELFF
D: .; J: TRBJ2-1; size: .; V: TRBV6-2/TRBV6-3; DNA: TGTGCCAGCAGTTACTCGGGGCCCTTCTACAATGAGCAGTTCTTC; CDR3: CASSYSGPFYNEQFF
D: TRBD1; J: TRBJ2-1; size: .; V: TRBV6-6; DNA: TGTGCCAGCAGACGATCCGGGACAGGGGAGAATGAGCAGTTCTTC; CDR3: CASRRSGTGENEQFF
D: .; J: TRBJ2-7; size: .; V: TRBV5-1; DNA: TGCGCCAGCAGCTTGGGTCCAGTCGGGGGCTCCTACGAGCAGTACTTC; CDR3: CASSLGPVGGSYEQYF
D: TRBD1; J: TRBJ1-5; size: .; V: TRBV19; DNA: TGTGCCAGCAACAGGGGGCACAATCAGCCCCAGCATTTT; CDR3: CASNRGHNQPQHF
D: TRBD2; J: TRBJ2-4; size: .; V: TRBV5-1; DNA: TGCGCCAGCAAGCCGGGACTAGCGGGGCTTGCCAAAAACATTCAGTACTTC; CDR3: CASKPGLAGLAKNIQYF
D: TRBD2; J: TRBJ2-7; size: .; V: TRBV6-2/TRBV6-3; DNA: TGTGCCAGCAGTTATCGAAGGACTAGCAACTACGAGCAGTACTTC; CDR3: CASSYRRTSNYEQYF
D: .; J: TRBJ2-3; size: .; V: TRBV7-2; DNA: TGTGCCAGCAGCTATCTAGCGTCTCCAGGTGTAGATACGCAGTATTTT; CDR3: CASSYLASPGVDTQYF
D: .; J: TRBJ2-7; size: .; V: TRBV27; DNA: TGTGCCAGCAGCCGAAGGGGTGGAGAGCAGTACTTC; CDR3: CASSRRGGEQYF